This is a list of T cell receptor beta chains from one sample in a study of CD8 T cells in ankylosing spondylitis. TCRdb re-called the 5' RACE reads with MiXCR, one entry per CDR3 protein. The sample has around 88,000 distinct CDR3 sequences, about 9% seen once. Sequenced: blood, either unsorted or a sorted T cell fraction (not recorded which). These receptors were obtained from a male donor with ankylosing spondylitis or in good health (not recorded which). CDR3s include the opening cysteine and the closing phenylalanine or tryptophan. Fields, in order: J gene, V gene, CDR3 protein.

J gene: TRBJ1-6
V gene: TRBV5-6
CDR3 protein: CASSLSVNSPLHF

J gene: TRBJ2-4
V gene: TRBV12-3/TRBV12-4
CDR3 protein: CASSLVARDIQYF

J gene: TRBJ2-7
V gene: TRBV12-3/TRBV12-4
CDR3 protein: CASSSWVGGYEQYF

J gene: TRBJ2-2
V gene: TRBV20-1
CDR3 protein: CSARGNKGDTGELFF

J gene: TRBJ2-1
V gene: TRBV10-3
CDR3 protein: CAISERTAANEQFF

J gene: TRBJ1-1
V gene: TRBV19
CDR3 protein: CASSPQLNTEAFF

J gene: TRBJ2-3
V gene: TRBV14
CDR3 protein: CASSHQGGGTDTQYF

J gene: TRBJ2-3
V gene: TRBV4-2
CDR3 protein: CASSQATGEGKADTQYF

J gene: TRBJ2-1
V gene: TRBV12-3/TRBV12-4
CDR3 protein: CASSPDTGSSYNEQFF

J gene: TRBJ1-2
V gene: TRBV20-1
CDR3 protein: CSARDKARYGYTF